The next 2 T cell receptor beta chains were all read from a single sample in a study of T cells in Graves' hyperthyroidism and ophthalmopathy. Amplification of TCR beta CDR3 regions was performed using RNA transcripts as template. The HTBI set primed first-round TCR CDR3 RT-PCR. One entry per CDR3 protein, called by TCRdb with MiXCR from the multiplex PCR reads. The sample records more than 150,000 distinct CDR3 sequences, around 15% being singletons. The sample taken for sequencing was blood. The receptors originated from a woman between 45 and 60 years old with Graves' hyperthyroidism.

The chain has TRBV7-9 and TRBJ1-3, with 8 positions matching TRBD1. The junction had 12 bases not matched to a gene; V was cut back by 5 bases and J by 6 bases. Germline CDR1 SEHNR, CDR2 FQNEAQ (reference sequence). This CDR3 is 16 amino acids long. The DNA of the CDR3 is TGTGCCAGCAGCGGCACCCGGACAGGGTTAGAAAACACCATATATTTT. The encoded protein is CASSGTRTGLENTIYF.

This clonotype was counted many times. This chain joins TRBV6-1 and TRBJ1-1, with TRBD1 matching 9 bases. The ends lost 7 bases at V and 2 bases at J; junction bases unmatched: 5. The CDR3 sequence is 14 residues long. Per germline, CDR1 MNHNS and CDR2 SASEGT. The CDR3 loop is CASTLGQGNTEAFF. CDR3 DNA: TGTGCCAGCACTCTGGGACAGGGAAACACTGAAGCTTTCTTT.